The rows below give T cell receptor beta chains drawn from one sample of a study of blood T cell repertoires in COVID-19. Produced via immunoSEQ multiplex PCR; TCRdb's table is partial and in-frame only. This table holds around 390,000 clones, roughly 89% found once. The sequencing input was PBMCs or T cells enriched from blood (not recorded which). These TCRs come from a woman in her forties or fifties who had recovered from COVID-19. CDR3s include the opening cysteine and the closing phenylalanine or tryptophan. A D gene is named only where the DNA matches it firmly. Clone size, where shown, is once, few, many, or a class for clones that have expanded.

v_gene	j_gene	len	abundance	d_gene	CDR3aa	CDR3nt
TRBV5-1	TRBJ1-3	15	once	.	CASRNPGLPGNTIYF	TGCGCCAGCAGGAACCCGGGACTCCCTGGAAACACCATATATTTT
TRBV9	TRBJ1-2	13	.	.	CASRATGTWGYTF	TGTGCCAGCAGGGCAACAGGGACCTGGGGCTACACCTTC
TRBV6-6	TRBJ2-3	14	.	TRBD1	CASRAGGYADTQYF	TGTGCCAGTCGGGCAGGGGGTTATGCAGATACGCAGTATTTT
TRBV4-2	TRBJ1-2	13	.	TRBD1	CASSLQGGYGYTF	TGTGCCAGCAGTCTACAGGGGGGCTATGGCTACACCTTC
TRBV7-2	TRBJ1-6	14	.	.	CASSLPFLNSPLHF	TGTGCCAGCAGCTTACCTTTTCTGAATTCACCCCTCCACTTT
TRBV2	TRBJ1-6	17	.	.	CASSEGGSGSYNSPLHF	TGTGCCAGCAGTGAAGGGGGGAGCGGGTCCTATAATTCACCCCTCCACTTT
TRBV2	TRBJ1-6	15	.	.	CASSGTGQYNSPLHF	TGTGCCAGCAGCGGCACGGGACAATATAATTCACCCCTCCACTTT
TRBV6-2/TRBV6-3	TRBJ1-5	16	.	.	CASSYSSGTFNQPQHF	TGTGCCAGCAGTTACTCGAGTGGGACATTCAATCAGCCCCAGCATTTT
TRBV7-3	TRBJ2-5	13	.	TRBD2	CASSSGTTGTQYF	TGTGCCAGCAGCTCCGGGACTACGGGGACCCAGTACTTC
TRBV7-2	TRBJ2-2	14	.	.	CASSLVSVTGELFF	TGTGCCAGCAGCTTAGTATCGGTTACCGGGGAGCTGTTTTTT
TRBV30	TRBJ2-7	13	.	TRBD1	CAWSPGQHYEQYF	TGTGCCTGGAGTCCGGGACAGCACTACGAGCAGTACTTC
TRBV28	TRBJ1-4	13	.	.	CASSLGGNEKLFF	TGTGCCAGCAGTCTCGGGGGTAATGAAAAACTGTTTTTT
TRBV7-9	TRBJ2-2	13	.	TRBD2	CASSAGLVGELFF	TGTGCCAGCAGCGCCGGACTAGTCGGGGAGCTGTTTTTT
TRBV11-2	TRBJ2-2	14	.	.	CASSQNPGAGELFF	TGTGCCAGCAGCCAGAATCCGGGGGCCGGGGAGCTGTTTTTT
TRBV4-1	TRBJ1-1	16	.	.	CASKGWGGRGSTEAFF	TGCGCCAGCAAAGGTTGGGGAGGGCGGGGGAGCACTGAAGCTTTCTTT
TRBV28	TRBJ1-5	15	.	TRBD1	CASLAAGTGNQPQHF	TGTGCCAGCTTAGCCGCCGGGACAGGCAATCAGCCCCAGCATTTT
TRBV21-1	TRBJ1-6	14	.	.	CADPQEGGGSPLHF	TGTGCGGATCCTCAAGAAGGGGGGGGTTCACCCCTCCACTTT
TRBV2	TRBJ1-2	14	.	.	CASSEAARATEYTF	TGTGCCAGCAGTGAAGCTGCCAGGGCGACGGAATATACCTTC
TRBV5-1	TRBJ2-7	13	.	TRBD1	CASSGQGAYEQYF	TGCGCCAGCAGTGGACAGGGGGCCTACGAGCAGTACTTC
TRBV2	TRBJ1-1	16	.	TRBD1	CASRVSGTGLNTEAFF	TGTGCCAGCAGAGTATCCGGGACAGGGCTGAACACTGAAGCTTTCTTT
TRBV4-2	TRBJ2-2	15	.	TRBD1	CASSQVDREVGELFF	TGTGCCAGCAGCCAAGTGGACAGGGAGGTCGGGGAGCTGTTTTTT
TRBV7-2	TRBJ1-3	15	many	TRBD1	CASSPGTGPGNTIYF	TGTGCCAGCAGCCCCGGGACAGGGCCTGGAAACACCATATATTTT
TRBV2	TRBJ2-5	15	.	TRBD1	CASRTGTVFGETQYF	TGTGCCAGCCGAACCGGGACAGTGTTTGGAGAGACCCAGTACTTC
TRBV10-3	TRBJ2-1	16	.	TRBD1	CATLGEGGQSYNEQFF	TGTGCCACCCTGGGAGAAGGGGGCCAATCCTACAATGAGCAGTTCTTC
TRBV7-2	TRBJ2-2	14	.	.	CASSFAGNTGELFF	TGTGCCAGCAGCTTTGCGGGGAACACCGGGGAGCTGTTTTTT
TRBV3-1/TRBV3-2	TRBJ1-6	15	.	TRBD1	CASSRRDRQLSSLHF	TGTGCCAGCAGCCGCCGGGACAGACAGCTGTCGTCCCTCCACTTT